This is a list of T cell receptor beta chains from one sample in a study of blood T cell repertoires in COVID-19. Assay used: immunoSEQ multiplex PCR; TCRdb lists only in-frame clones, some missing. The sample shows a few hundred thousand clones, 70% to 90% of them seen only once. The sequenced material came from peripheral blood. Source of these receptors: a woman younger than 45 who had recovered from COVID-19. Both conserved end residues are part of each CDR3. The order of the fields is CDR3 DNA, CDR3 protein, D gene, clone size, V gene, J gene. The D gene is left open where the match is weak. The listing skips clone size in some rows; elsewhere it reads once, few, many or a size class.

CDR3 DNA: TGCAGTGCTAGTCCGGGACTAGCTATGGAGACCCAGTACTTC
CDR3 protein: CSASPGLAMETQYF
D gene: TRBD2
clone size: NA
V gene: TRBV20-1
J gene: TRBJ2-5

CDR3 DNA: TGTGCCAGCAGCCTACAGCAGTTCGGGGAGCTGTTTTTT
CDR3 protein: CASSLQQFGELFF
D gene: NA
clone size: NA
V gene: TRBV28
J gene: TRBJ2-2

CDR3 DNA: TGTGCCAGTAGGCAGCAGGGGGATAAAGAGACCCAGTACTTC
CDR3 protein: CASRQQGDKETQYF
D gene: TRBD1
clone size: NA
V gene: TRBV19
J gene: TRBJ2-5

CDR3 DNA: TGTGCCAGCAGCCAAGAGCGGTCAGTCCAAGAGACCCAGTACTTC
CDR3 protein: CASSQERSVQETQYF
D gene: NA
clone size: once
V gene: TRBV14
J gene: TRBJ2-5

CDR3 DNA: TGTGCCAGCAGCCCGACTAGCGGGGGGCCTCAAGGGGAGCAGTTCTTC
CDR3 protein: CASSPTSGGPQGEQFF
D gene: TRBD2
clone size: NA
V gene: TRBV11-3
J gene: TRBJ2-1

CDR3 DNA: TGTGCCAGCAGTGAAACTAGCGGCGAACCGATAGAGCAGTTCTTC
CDR3 protein: CASSETSGEPIEQFF
D gene: TRBD2
clone size: NA
V gene: TRBV6-4
J gene: TRBJ2-1

CDR3 DNA: TGTGCCAGCAGCGTAGGGTCCAGGGCCAAAAACATTCAGTACTTC
CDR3 protein: CASSVGSRAKNIQYF
D gene: NA
clone size: NA
V gene: TRBV9
J gene: TRBJ2-4

CDR3 DNA: TGTGCCAGCAGCCCCGGGCGGGGTGAAGGGGCCAACGTCCTGACTTTC
CDR3 protein: CASSPGRGEGANVLTF
D gene: NA
clone size: NA
V gene: TRBV7-3
J gene: TRBJ2-6

CDR3 DNA: TGCGCCAGCAGCCCAGGACAGGGGGCAACAGATACGCAGTATTTT
CDR3 protein: CASSPGQGATDTQYF
D gene: TRBD1
clone size: NA
V gene: TRBV4-3
J gene: TRBJ2-3

CDR3 DNA: TGTGCCAGCAGCCCCGGGGGGGCATCCGGGGAGCTGTTTTTT
CDR3 protein: CASSPGGASGELFF
D gene: TRBD2
clone size: NA
V gene: TRBV7-2
J gene: TRBJ2-2

CDR3 DNA: TGTGCCAGTAGGGCGGGGGCGTCTGGAAACACCATATATTTT
CDR3 protein: CASRAGASGNTIYF
D gene: NA
clone size: NA
V gene: TRBV19
J gene: TRBJ1-3

CDR3 DNA: TGCGCCAGCAGCTTGACCGGGACAGTGAACACTGAAGCTTTCTTT
CDR3 protein: CASSLTGTVNTEAFF
D gene: TRBD1
clone size: NA
V gene: TRBV5-1
J gene: TRBJ1-1